These T cell receptor beta chains were read from a single sample in a study of OX40 agonist ivuxolimab in advanced cancers. Some clones are missing from TCRdb's copy, which holds only in-frame ones; the method was immunoSEQ multiplex PCR. The sample includes 83,000 or so clones, approximately 84% of them seen just once. The starting material was CD4+ or CD8+ T cells sorted from blood, obtained in a trial of the OX40 agonist ivuxolimab. These receptors were collected from an adult with an advanced solid tumor such as melanoma, head and neck, liver or kidney cancer. The CDR3 runs from the conserved cysteine through the conserved F or W. D genes are given only for firm matches. Clone size is shown for a subset of rows, as once, few, many or a class of expanded clone.

- | TRBJ1-2 | TRBV4-3 | - | CASSQELGFNYGYTF | TGCGCCAGCAGCCAAGAGCTAGGGTTTAACTATGGCTACACCTTC
- | TRBJ2-2 | TRBV30 | - | CAWSVLWQLRAAGELFF | TGTGCCTGGAGTGTACTCTGGCAACTGCGAGCAGCGGGGGAGCTGTTTTTT
TRBD1 | TRBJ2-5 | TRBV2 | - | CASRGTGWETQYF | TGTGCCAGCAGAGGGACAGGGTGGGAGACCCAGTACTTC
- | TRBJ2-7 | TRBV5-4 | few | CASSQDVSYEQYF | TGTGCCAGCAGTCAAGACGTCTCCTACGAGCAGTACTTC
TRBD1 | TRBJ1-5 | TRBV12-5 | - | CASGTTGVDQPQHF | TGTGCTAGTGGTACAACAGGGGTCGATCAGCCCCAGCATTTT
- | TRBJ1-2 | TRBV27 | - | CASSLLHSAGYGYTF | TGTGCCAGCAGTTTACTCCATTCGGCGGGCTATGGCTACACCTTC
- | TRBJ2-5 | TRBV2 | - | CASSGNRQETQYF | TGTGCCAGCAGTGGCAATAGACAAGAGACCCAGTACTTC
- | TRBJ1-1 | TRBV19 | - | CASSIAGGLKAFF | TGTGCCAGTAGTATAGCCGGGGGCCTAAAAGCTTTCTTT
TRBD1 | TRBJ1-1 | TRBV9 | - | CASSALQGAMNTEAFF | TGTGCCAGCAGCGCGCTACAGGGGGCCATGAACACTGAAGCTTTCTTT
- | TRBJ1-3 | TRBV30 | - | CAWSVPRRSSGNTIYF | TGTGCCTGGAGTGTACCTCGCAGGAGCTCTGGAAACACCATATATTTT
TRBD1 | TRBJ1-5 | TRBV6-1 | - | CASSEVGSGRGTNQPQHF | TGTGCCAGCAGTGAAGTAGGTTCTGGCAGGGGGACCAATCAGCCCCAGCATTTT
TRBD2 | TRBJ2-1 | TRBV4-1 | - | CASSHTSGRWNEQFF | TGCGCCAGCAGCCATACTAGCGGGAGGTGGAATGAGCAGTTCTTC
TRBD2 | TRBJ2-2 | TRBV19 | - | CASTKGGGRDTGELFF | TGTGCCAGTACTAAGGGCGGCGGGAGGGACACCGGGGAGCTGTTTTTT
- | TRBJ2-7 | TRBV11-2 | few | CASSLGGHGTYEQYF | TGTGCCAGCAGCCTTGGCGGCCACGGGACCTACGAGCAGTACTTC
- | TRBJ1-1 | TRBV6-6 | - | CASSFSFEMNTEAFF | TGTGCCAGCAGTTTCTCGTTTGAGATGAACACTGAAGCTTTCTTT
TRBD2 | TRBJ2-1 | TRBV5-4 | - | CASSLARRGKAYNEQFF | TGTGCCAGCAGCTTGGCCCGGCGGGGGAAGGCTTACAATGAGCAGTTCTTC
TRBD1 | TRBJ1-2 | TRBV10-3 | - | CAISEPGQGGGYTF | TGTGCCATCAGTGAGCCAGGACAGGGTGGAGGCTACACCTTC
- | TRBJ1-2 | TRBV19 | - | CASIPGAQMSLGYTF | TGTGCCAGTATCCCGGGAGCCCAGATGTCGCTTGGCTACACCTTC
- | TRBJ2-7 | TRBV7-9 | - | CASRQTEYEQYF | TGTGCCAGCAGACAGACAGAATACGAGCAGTACTTC
TRBD1 | TRBJ1-2 | TRBV5-1 | - | CASSLEAGGSYTF | TGCGCCAGCAGCTTGGAGGCAGGGGGGAGCTACACCTTC
- | TRBJ2-7 | TRBV29-1 | few | CSVGRGNHEQYF | TGCAGCGTTGGAAGAGGGAACCACGAGCAGTACTTC
- | TRBJ2-1 | TRBV4-3 | - | CASSRSALSYNEQFF | TGCGCCAGCAGCCGTAGCGCCCTCTCCTACAATGAGCAGTTCTTC
- | TRBJ1-5 | TRBV4-2 | - | CASSQTNSWPQHF | TGTGCCAGCAGCCAAACCAACAGTTGGCCCCAGCATTTT
TRBD1 | TRBJ2-1 | TRBV7-6 | - | CASSPRDRGGNEQFF | TGTGCCAGCAGCCCCAGGGACAGGGGCGGGAATGAGCAGTTCTTC
TRBD1 | TRBJ2-3 | TRBV7-6 | - | CASSSQGAWDTQYF | TGTGCCAGCAGTTCACAGGGGGCTTGGGATACGCAGTATTTT
- | TRBJ2-1 | TRBV10-1 | once | CASSDRGNNEQFF | TGCGCCAGCAGTGACCGGGGCAACAATGAGCAGTTCTTC
- | TRBJ1-2 | TRBV19 | - | CASRPLGGGGYGYTF | TGTGCCAGTAGGCCCCTTGGGGGGGGCGGCTATGGCTACACCTTC
TRBD2 | TRBJ2-1 | TRBV6-1 | - | CASSGTSGGANEQFF | TGTGCCAGCAGCGGGACTAGCGGGGGGGCTAATGAGCAGTTCTTC
- | TRBJ1-5 | TRBV30 | few | CAWSVGSNQPQHF | TGTGCCTGGAGTGTGGGCAGCAATCAGCCCCAGCATTTT
- | TRBJ1-1 | TRBV7-3 | - | CASSSQQNTEAFF | TGTGCCAGCAGCTCTCAGCAGAACACTGAAGCTTTCTTT
- | TRBJ1-6 | TRBV7-8 | - | CASSLGTAEGSPLHF | TGTGCCAGCAGCTTAGGGACAGCGGAGGGTTCACCCCTCCACTTT
- | TRBJ1-1 | TRBV19 | few | CASSLGQREAFF | TGTGCCAGTAGTCTCGGACAGAGAGAAGCTTTCTTT
- | TRBJ2-1 | TRBV11-2 | - | CASSLFQGSYNEQFF | TGTGCCAGCAGCTTATTCCAGGGCTCCTACAATGAGCAGTTCTTC
- | TRBJ2-1 | TRBV6-5 | - | CASSYQYSSYNEQFF | TGTGCCAGCAGTTACCAATATAGCTCCTACAATGAGCAGTTCTTC
- | TRBJ2-5 | TRBV7-2 | - | CASSLGTHQETQYF | TGTGCCAGCAGCTTAGGGACACACCAAGAGACCCAGTACTTC
- | TRBJ1-5 | TRBV2 | - | CASSEAPDNYQPQHF | TGTGCCAGCAGTGAAGCGCCGGATAACTATCAGCCCCAGCATTTT
- | TRBJ2-3 | TRBV4-3 | - | CASSQDLLADTQYF | TGCGCCAGCAGCCAAGATCTCCTCGCAGATACGCAGTATTTT
- | TRBJ2-7 | TRBV4-1 | - | CASSRGEAHEQYF | TGCGCCAGCAGCCGGGGAGAAGCGCACGAGCAGTACTTC
- | TRBJ1-1 | TRBV9 | - | CASSVTDAHEAFF | TGTGCCAGCAGCGTTACGGACGCCCATGAAGCTTTCTTT
- | TRBJ1-2 | TRBV15 | many | CATSPTTLSYGYTF | TGTGCCACCAGCCCTACCACCTTATCCTATGGCTACACCTTC
- | TRBJ2-7 | TRBV19 | - | CASSIGKGLNSYEQYF | TGTGCCAGTAGTATAGGTAAGGGACTCAACTCCTACGAGCAGTACTTC
- | TRBJ1-3 | TRBV6-1 | - | CASSETGNTIYF | TGTGCCAGCAGTGAAACTGGAAACACCATATATTTT
- | TRBJ1-1 | TRBV6-6 | once | CASSYRPDRNTEAFF | TGTGCCAGCAGTTACCGGCCGGACAGAAACACTGAAGCTTTCTTT
- | TRBJ2-5 | TRBV7-6 | - | CASSLAEETQYF | TGTGCCAGCAGCTTAGCCGAAGAGACCCAGTACTTC
- | TRBJ1-3 | TRBV5-5 | - | CASSLRGDSGNTIYF | TGTGCCAGCAGCTTGAGGGGGGACTCTGGAAACACCATATATTTT
- | TRBJ1-2 | TRBV25-1 | few | CASSDPGRLGYTF | TGTGCCAGCAGTGACCCGGGACGGCTAGGCTACACCTTC